These 16 T cell receptor beta chains share one sample of origin, sequenced in a study of blood T cell repertoires in COVID-19. Sequencing was performed with immunoSEQ multiplex PCR; in TCRdb, only in-frame clones are kept and a portion is missing. The repertoire holds some 140,000 clones, with approximately 90% as singletons. The sample was peripheral blood. The origin of the receptors is a man between 65 and 85 years old with active COVID-19.

The CDR3 nucleotides read TGTGCCAGCAGCTTGGAGTCCGGCGGGAGGGAGACCCAGTACTTC. It yields the protein CASSLESGGRETQYF. This chain uses TRBV5-6 with TRBJ2-5; 8 bases line up with TRBD2. V lost 0 bases, J lost 5 bases, and 6 bases stayed unmatched. Looked up from germline, CDR1 is SGHDT and CDR2 is YYEEEE. The CDR3 runs to 15 residues.

V and J are TRBV15 and TRBJ1-2; 7 bases are a match to TRBD1. This CDR3 comprises 17 residues. Trimming took 0 bases from V and 3 from J; bases not matched to a gene: 10. CDR1 and CDR2 from the germline V gene are LNHNV and YYDKDF (reference sequence). In nucleotides, the CDR3 is TGTGCCACCAGCAGAGATCCAGGGGGTAGAGGGGACTATGGCTACACCTTC. Amino acid sequence: CATSRDPGGRGDYGYTF.

The chain employs TRBV19 and TRBJ2-2; 9 nucleotides agree with TRBD2. This CDR3 region has 15 residues. V dropped 10 bases and J dropped 1; count of bases not matched to a gene: 7. The germline CDR1 and CDR2 sequences are LNHDA and SQIVND (reference sequence). CDR3 sequence reads: CATRIAGVNTGELFF. In DNA form, the CDR3 reads TGTGCCACCAGAATAGCGGGAGTGAACACCGGGGAGCTGTTTTTT.

This chain connects TRBV19 to TRBJ2-2; 15 bases are shared with TRBD2. The CDR3 is 19 residues long. CDR1 and CDR2 (germline): LNHDA, SQIVND (reference sequence). With V trimmed by 6 bases and J by 1 base, 9 bases remained unmatched. CDR3 DNA sequence: TGTGCCAGTAGAAAGGGACTAGCGGGAGGCGGCGGGAACACCGGGGAGCTGTTTTTT. Translation: CASRKGLAGGGGNTGELFF.

This clone was observed a handful of times. The chain couples TRBV28 to TRBJ2-6, with D possibly matching TRBD1 (6 bases). Trimming shortened V by 2 bases and J by 12 bases, and 26 bases separated the two germline ends. CDR1 is MDHEN and CDR2 is SYDVKM in the germline V gene. CDR3 length: 18 residues. In nucleotides, the CDR3 is TGTGCCAGCAGTTTAGGGCAGGGGATCTCCCTCCCCCAAGGCGTCCTGACTTTC. This gives the protein CASSLGQGISLPQGVLTF.

The chain combines TRBV7-8 with TRBJ1-2; no reliable D call. The CDR3 is 14 amino acids. Per the germline V gene, CDR1 is SGHVS and CDR2 is FQNEAQ. V was cut by 2 bases and J by 5 bases, with 12 bases left in between. CDR3 coding DNA: TGTGCCAGCAGCTTAAGTGTGTTCGAGTATGGCTACACCTTC. Protein sequence: CASSLSVFEYGYTF.

V usage is TRBV5-1 and J usage is TRBJ2-5; no reliable D call. This CDR3 comprises 12 residues. V was shortened by 0 bases and J by 5 bases, with 5 bases between the two germline ends. Germline CDR1 reads SGHRS; CDR2 reads YFSETQ. The CDR3 is CASSLAGETQYF. The CDR3 nucleotides read TGCGCCAGCAGCTTGGCCGGGGAGACCCAGTACTTC. Based on the CDR3 plus reference TRBV5-1 and TRBJ2-5, the full variable domain is KAGVTQTPRYLIKTRGQQVTLSCSPISGHRSVSWYQQTPGQGLQFLFEYFSETQRNKGNFPGRFSGRQFSNSRSEMNVSTLELGDSALYLCASSLAGETQYFGPGTRLLVL.

This chain joins TRBV24-1 and TRBJ2-3; D gene uncertain. The CDR3 is 14 residues long. V lost 1 base and J lost 1, with 5 bases in between. Germline CDR1 KGHDR, CDR2 SFDVKD. The DNA for the CDR3 is TGTGCCACCAGTGATTTCTACGGCACAGATACGCAGTATTTT. This translates into CATSDFYGTDTQYF.

The rearrangement links TRBV7-9 to TRBJ1-1, with D unresolved. This CDR3 is 14 amino acids long. CDR1 and CDR2 (germline): SEHNR, FQNEAQ (reference sequence). Trimming cost V 1 base and J 3 bases, with 9 bases left between them. CDR3 nucleotide sequence: TGTGCCAGCAGCTTAGGCGGCAGTGACACTGAAGCTTTCTTT. Protein: CASSLGGSDTEAFF. Full variable domain (rest looked up from reference TRBV7-9 and TRBJ1-1): DTGVSQNPRHKITKRGQNVTFRCDPISEHNRLYWYRQTLGQGPEFLTYFQNEAQLEKSRLLSDRFSAERPKGSFSTLEIQRTEQGDSAMYLCASSLGGSDTEAFFGQGTRLTVV.

The rearrangement uses TRBV28 and TRBJ2-7; 9 bases align to TRBD1. CDR1 is MDHEN, CDR2 SYDVKM, per germline. The V gene end was trimmed by 9 bases and the J gene end by 2 bases; junction bases not matched to a gene: 8. The CDR3 covers 14 residues. The DNA of the CDR3 is TGTGCCAGTTTTTCCGGGACAGGGCCCTACGAGCAGTACTTC. Translation gives CASFSGTGPYEQYF.

The V call is TRBV15, the J call TRBJ1-4, with D possibly matching TRBD1 (6 bases). V lost 5 bases to trimming and J lost 5 bases, with 12 bases between them. Germline V gene sequence: CDR1 LNHNV, CDR2 YYDKDF (reference sequence). The CDR3 is 14 residues long. The CDR3 DNA reads TGTGCCACCAGCCCCGACAGGCAAAATGAAAAACTGTTTTTT. This translates into CATSPDRQNEKLFF.

The J gene is TRBJ1-2, the V gene TRBV14, with TRBD1 identical over 7 bases. CDR1 is SGHDN, CDR2 FVKESK, per germline. V was pared by 4 bases and J by 4 bases, with 6 bases of the junction left unmatched. There are 14 residues in the CDR3. The CDR3 nucleotides read TGTGCCAGCAGCCCCCGCGGGACAGCCTATGGCTACACCTTC. Protein sequence: CASSPRGTAYGYTF.

The V call is TRBV7-2, the J call TRBJ2-2; 9 positions match TRBD2. Germline assignment: CDR1 SGHTA and CDR2 FQGNSA. The trim removed 2 bases at V and 8 bases at J, leaving 6 bases unmatched. This CDR3 has 15 residues. The CDR3 loop is CASSLSSGNGGELFF. The CDR3 coding sequence is TGTGCCAGCAGCTTATCTAGCGGGAACGGAGGGGAGCTGTTTTTT. Looking up the rest from reference TRBV7-2 and TRBJ2-2 gives the full variable domain: GAGVSQSPSNKVTEKGKDVELRCDPISGHTALYWYRQSLGQGLEFLIYFQGNSAPDKSGLPSDRFSAERTGGSVSTLTIQRTQQEDSAVYLCASSLSSGNGGELFFGEGSRLTVL.

The chain combines TRBV2 with TRBJ2-2; a possible D gene is TRBD1 (6 bases). The V and J ends lost 10 bases and 0 bases respectively, with 15 bases between them. The germline V gene encodes CDR1 SNHLY and CDR2 FYNNEI. CDR3 size: 15 residues. CDR3 DNA: TGTGCCACCCGGTCCGGGACACCGAACACCGGGGAGCTGTTTTTT. It specifies CATRSGTPNTGELFF. Variable domain in full (rest from reference TRBV2 and TRBJ2-2): EPEVTQTPSHQVTQMGQEVILRCVPISNHLYFYWYRQILGQKVEFLVSFYNNEISEKSEIFDDQFSVERPDGSNFTLKIRSTKLEDSAMYFCATRSGTPNTGELFFGEGSRLTVL.

The chain carries TRBV28 and TRBJ2-1, with 12 bases lining up with TRBD2. Germline V lookup: CDR1 MDHEN, CDR2 SYDVKM. The CDR3 length is 16 residues. The V gene end was trimmed by 4 bases and the J gene end by 9 bases; junction bases not matched to a gene: 10. The CDR3 sequence: CASSWPWASGRVEQFF. Here the CDR3 DNA reads TGTGCCAGCAGTTGGCCTTGGGCTAGCGGGAGGGTTGAGCAGTTCTTC.

This rearrangement joins TRBV4-1 to TRBJ1-2; 8 nucleotides agree with TRBD1. From germline, CDR1 is MGHRA and CDR2 YSYEKL. V trimming: 0 bases; J trimming: 4 bases; junction bases outside the gene matches: 1. The CDR3 contains 14 residues. This CDR3 is CASSQEGTGYGYTF. The CDR3 DNA sequence: TGCGCCAGCAGCCAAGAGGGGACAGGCTATGGCTACACCTTC.